This T cell receptor (beta chain) is drawn from a study of blood T cells in healthy people across ages. Then a second PCR, running about 6 to 12 cycles, was carried out with a sample-barcoded 5' primer and a J-beta primer mix. A 12-random-nucleotide template-switch adaptor tagged each cDNA molecule. Using its own MiXCR run on the 5' RACE reads, TCRdb lists one record per CDR3 protein. The table lists 650,000 to 1,000,000 distinct CDR3 sequences, 46% of them singletons. Total RNA extraction produced at least 6 micrograms (per sample) for the study. There are many counts of this clonotype. Its antigen is not identified. Findings and caveats of the study: Diversity estimates from one million T cells were considered underestimates.

Germline CDR1 reads MGHRA; CDR2 reads YSYEKL. Trimming removed 4 bases from V and 8 bases from J, with 18 bases in between. The CDR3 covers 15 residues. The clonotype was recovered from an elderly man in good health. The source material was blood. The chain combines TRBV4-1 with TRBJ2-1; D tentatively fits TRBD1 or TRBD2 (5 bases each). DNA for the CDR3: TGCGCCAGCAGCCGAGAGGGACCTGCGTGGGATGAGCAGTTCTTC. Translation: CASSREGPAWDEQFF.